This T cell receptor beta chain is from a study of Graves' ophthalmopathy and Graves' hyperthyroidism (dated by TCRdb to the late 2010s). Study-wide context: Peripheral blood samples were taken at the time of initial diagnosis, before any treatment was given. The study used TCR beta repertoire signatures to distinguish Graves' ophthalmopathy from Graves' hyperthyroidism and to predict progression to ophthalmopathy. In total, approximately 140 blood samples were TCR-sequenced: fewer than 50 ophthalmopathy, around 75 hyperthyroidism and around 17 hyperthyroidism-to-ophthalmopathy patients. To explore V-J signatures that distinguish ophthalmopathy from hyperthyroidism, a discovery set of about a hundred patients was enrolled, made up of 40 to 45 with ophthalmopathy and fewer than 60 with stable hyperthyroidism. An independent validation cohort was composed of approximately 18 hyperthyroidism patients and around 16 patients who later progressed from hyperthyroidism to ophthalmopathy. In about 6 hyperthyroidism patients, T-cell repertoires of thyroid tissue and blood were compared. Once sampling was done, hyperthyroidism patients were given methimazole at a starting dose of 30 mg daily, while ophthalmopathy patients were given high-dose intravenous methylprednisolone. For training and testing, the roughly 97 patients in the discovery cohort were randomly divided in a 7:3 ratio.

This clonotype was observed a few times. There is no known antigen for this receptor. Possible read error: a much larger clone is one base away. Ophthalmopathy patients were characterized by moderately to severely active disease, a Clinical Activity Score of at least 3, a NOSPECS grade of at least 4, and a disease duration under 3 months. Patients with other autoimmune diseases, uncontrolled infections, pregnancy or lactation were excluded. Clinical symptoms, serum thyroxine, TRAb, thyroid ultrasound and orbital computed tomography were used for diagnosis. Using Ficoll-Paque density gradient centrifugation, PBMCs were isolated from 9.5 to 10 ml of fresh peripheral blood. Total RNA was extracted using Trizol reagent, and RNA quality was checked on an Agilent 2100 Bioanalyzer. V gives up 0 bases and J gives up 1 base, and the segment between their germline ends measures 9 bases. The germline V gene gives CDR1 as MNHEY and CDR2 as SVGAGI. Including cysteine and phenylalanine, the CDR3 has 15 amino acids. Only the CDR3 part of the read is kept: 45 bases, read in frame from the first base.

For repertoire sequencing, the TCR beta CDR3 regions were amplified from RNA transcripts. The first round was an RT-PCR using HTBI primers with the Qiagen OneStep RT-PCR kit, and this first round was followed by a second-round multiplex PCR, then size selection and purification. Libraries were sequenced paired-end with 100 bp reads on an Illumina HiSeq2000. In the authors' own workflow: SOAPnuke was used to process the reads, removing any read that contained adapters or uncalled bases, had a mean Phred below 15, or lacked an exact match to the constant primer or identifier. COPE v1.2.5 was used to merge high-quality paired reads. Each unique nucleotide sequence was treated as a clonotype, and MiTCR v1.1 was used to align the clonotypes to the IMGT TRB V, D and J references. The analysis was limited to V-J combinations with a frequency above 0.0001, which together covered 99.2% of the repertoires. For each V-J combination, a TCR clonal expansion and chaos score was defined as the ratio of F50 clonal expansion to chaos observed in the TCRdist matrix. Welch's t-statistics and random forest were used to reduce features to about a dozen V-J combinations, which were fed into a naive Bayes classifier. The similarity between thyroid and blood repertoires was quantified using the Morisita-Horn index. TCRdb handled the public reads itself, with Q25 trimming in fastp and clone calling in MiXCR, and kept productive beta chains. Rows are unified per CDR3 protein, each entry keeping the most common DNA and genes. These V and J calls originate from TCRdb's pipeline instead of the authors' own analysis. The sample table holds 360,000 or so distinct CDR3 sequences, of which about 16% were seen once. The ten largest clones represent 1.6% of the sample.

The paper's findings and limits, for the study overall: Most expanded thyroid clonotypes with a frequency above 0.001 also appeared in blood, which suggests that blood repertoires may reflect the immune response in the thyroid. In cross-validation, the 13-signature model distinguished ophthalmopathy from stable hyperthyroidism with less than 90% sensitivity and 81% to 82% specificity, while in the test set the corresponding values were about 80% and 75%. Sample size was not predetermined statistically, and investigators were not blinded to group allocation. In validation, the model predicted ophthalmopathy progression with about 71% sensitivity and roughly 72% specificity; roughly 12 predicted patients were CT-confirmed with GO in a median of 6.5 months.

The sequence derives from a woman between 18 and 29 years old with Graves' ophthalmopathy. Donor details come from another sample of the same person, matched by shared clones. The chain joins TRBV6-5 to TRBJ1-1; there is no confident call for the D gene. Sequencing used peripheral blood. The base sequence is TGTGCCAGCAGTTACTCTGGAGCCCAGAACACTGAAGCTTTCTTT. It translates as CASSYSGAQNTEAFF.